This TCR beta chain was observed in a study of shared clonotypes between healthy human individuals. Notes on the study in general: Generation probabilities of non-shared clonotypes were lower (relative to those shared by all four donors). Across subsets, estimated richness was generally greater for naive than for memory populations.

CD45RO negativity and positive selection for CCR7 defined naive CD8 cells, a population that excluded terminally differentiated effector memory CD45RA+ cells. The germline CDR1 and CDR2 sequences are LGHNA and YSLEER. This CDR3 is 16 amino acids long. The V gene end was trimmed by 1 base and the J gene end by 1 base; junction bases not matched to a gene: 3. Note on this clone: Its target is unknown.

Several immunoSEQ plates received, in even portions, the genomic DNA of each subset. Replicate PCRs run on sorted subsets employed 200 ng DNA, 25,000 to 35,000 T cell genomes. Data came from immunoSEQ multiplex PCR; TCRdb stores just in-frame clones and leaves some out. The sample holds 2 million to 2.5 million clones, approximately 94% seen once. The clonotype originates from a man aged 18 to 35 in good health. Some clones in this sample may be carry-over from other donors' samples. Sample: naive CD8+ T cells from PBMCs. This chain joins TRBV4-3 and TRBJ2-3; TRBD2 aligns across 9 bases. The CDR3 DNA reads as TGCGCCAGCAGCCAAGGGGCGGGAGGGGGCACAGATACGCAGTATTTT. Its translation is CASSQGAGGGTDTQYF.